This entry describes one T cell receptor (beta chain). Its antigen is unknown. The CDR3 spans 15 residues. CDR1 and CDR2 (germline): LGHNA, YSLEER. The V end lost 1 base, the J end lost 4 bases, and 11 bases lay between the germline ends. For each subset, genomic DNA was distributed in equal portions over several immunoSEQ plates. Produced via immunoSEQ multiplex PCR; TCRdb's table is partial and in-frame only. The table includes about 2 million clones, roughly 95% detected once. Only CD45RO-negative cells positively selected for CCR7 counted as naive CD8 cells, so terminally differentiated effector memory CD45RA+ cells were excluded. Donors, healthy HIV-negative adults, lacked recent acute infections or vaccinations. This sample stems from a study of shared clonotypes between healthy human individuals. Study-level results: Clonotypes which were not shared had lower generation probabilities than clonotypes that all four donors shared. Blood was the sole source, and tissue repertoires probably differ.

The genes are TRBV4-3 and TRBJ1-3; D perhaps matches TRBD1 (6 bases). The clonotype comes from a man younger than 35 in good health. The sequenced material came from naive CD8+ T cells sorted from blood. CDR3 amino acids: CASSQASGEGNTIYF. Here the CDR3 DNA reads TGCGCCAGCAGCCAAGCGTCAGGGGAAGGAAACACCATATATTTT.